This TCR beta chain was profiled in a study of T cell changes during pregnancy in multiple sclerosis. Sequenced by immunoSEQ multiplex PCR; TCRdb stores in-frame clones only, minus some. The sample lists about 69,000 clones, roughly 92% occurring once. Deletions cut 7 bases from V and 1 base from J, with 17 bases between. CDR3 size: 16 residues. Germline V lookup: CDR1 SGHAT, CDR2 FQNNGV. The chain uses TRBV11-2 and TRBJ2-1, with D perhaps matching TRBD1 (6 bases). This material consisted of peripheral blood, taken in the third trimester of pregnancy. The sequence derives from a female donor in good health, enrolled as a control in a pregnancy study. The CDR3 bases are TGTGCCAGCATCCTAAACCCAGGACAGTCCTACAATGAGCAGTTCTTC. This translates into CASILNPGQSYNEQFF.